The sequence of this TCR beta chain was determined in a study of blood T cell repertoires in COVID-19. Per the authors' pipeline: Amplification from reference gene primers served as the basis for estimated nucleated cell counts. Profiling relied on immunoSEQ multiplex PCR, and the TCRdb table lists in-frame clones only, not all of them. The V and J calls and the clone size are those of that table, but D and trimming were determined from the DNA. The profile shows more than 400,000 clones, around 90% of them singletons. V was shortened by 7 bases and J by 8 bases, with 15 bases between the two germline ends. CDR1 and CDR2 from the germline V gene are SGHRS and YFSETQ. The length of the CDR3 is 13 residues.

The TCR sequence derives from a woman under 30 who had recovered from COVID-19. The chain employs TRBV5-1 and TRBJ1-4, with no clear D. The sample taken for sequencing was PBMCs or T cells enriched from blood (not recorded which). DNA of the CDR3: TGCGCCAGCCGACCCGCGGAGGACGAAAAACTGTTTTTT. Translated, it gives CASRPAEDEKLFF.